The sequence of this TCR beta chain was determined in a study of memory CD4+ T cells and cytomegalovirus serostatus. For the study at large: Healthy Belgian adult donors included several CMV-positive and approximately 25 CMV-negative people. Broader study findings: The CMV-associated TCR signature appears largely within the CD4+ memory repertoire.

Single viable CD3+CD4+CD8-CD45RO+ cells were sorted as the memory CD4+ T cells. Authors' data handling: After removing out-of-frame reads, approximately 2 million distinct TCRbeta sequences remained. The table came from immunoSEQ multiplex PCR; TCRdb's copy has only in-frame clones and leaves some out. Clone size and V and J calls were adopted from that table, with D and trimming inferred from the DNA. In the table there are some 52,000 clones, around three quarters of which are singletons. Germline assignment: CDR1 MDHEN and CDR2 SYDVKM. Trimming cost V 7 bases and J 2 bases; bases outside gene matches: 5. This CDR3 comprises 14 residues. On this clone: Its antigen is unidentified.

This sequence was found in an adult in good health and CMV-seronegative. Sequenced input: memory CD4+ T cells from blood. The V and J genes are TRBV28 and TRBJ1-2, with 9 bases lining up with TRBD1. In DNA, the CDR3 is TGTGCCAGCAATTGGGGACAGGGAAACTATGGCTACACCTTC. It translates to CASNWGQGNYGYTF.